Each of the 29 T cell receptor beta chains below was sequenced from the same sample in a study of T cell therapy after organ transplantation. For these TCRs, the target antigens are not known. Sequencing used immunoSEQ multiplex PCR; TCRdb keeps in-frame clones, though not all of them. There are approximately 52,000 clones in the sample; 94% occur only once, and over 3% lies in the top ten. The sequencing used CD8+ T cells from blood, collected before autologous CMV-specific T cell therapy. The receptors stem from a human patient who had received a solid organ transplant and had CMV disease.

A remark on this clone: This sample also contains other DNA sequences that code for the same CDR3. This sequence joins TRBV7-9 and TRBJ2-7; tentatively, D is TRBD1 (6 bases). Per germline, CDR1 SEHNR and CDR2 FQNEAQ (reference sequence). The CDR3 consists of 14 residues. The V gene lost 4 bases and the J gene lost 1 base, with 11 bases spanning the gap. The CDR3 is CASSSGTRSYEQYF. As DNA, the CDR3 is TGTGCCAGCAGCTCCGGGACACGATCCTACGAGCAGTACTTC.

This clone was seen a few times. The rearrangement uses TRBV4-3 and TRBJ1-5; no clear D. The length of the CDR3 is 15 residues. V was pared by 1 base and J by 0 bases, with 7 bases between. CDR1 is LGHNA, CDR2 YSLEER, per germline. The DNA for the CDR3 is TGCGCCAGCAGCCAAGGAGACAATAGCAATCAGCCCCAGCATTTT. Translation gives CASSQGDNSNQPQHF.

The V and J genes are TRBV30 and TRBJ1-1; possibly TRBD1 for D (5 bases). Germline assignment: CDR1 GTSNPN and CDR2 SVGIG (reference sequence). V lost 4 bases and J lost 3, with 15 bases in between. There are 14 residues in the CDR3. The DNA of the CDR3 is TGTGCCTGGAATAGTGTCAGGGCGTACACTGAAGCTTTCTTT. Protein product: CAWNSVRAYTEAFF.

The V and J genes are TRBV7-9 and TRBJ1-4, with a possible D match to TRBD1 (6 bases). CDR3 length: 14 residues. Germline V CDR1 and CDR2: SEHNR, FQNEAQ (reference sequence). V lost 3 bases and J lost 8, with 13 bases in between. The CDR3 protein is CASSLRGGGEKLFF. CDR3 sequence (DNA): TGTGCCAGCAGCTTGAGAGGGGGTGGAGAAAAACTGTTTTTT.

CDR3 sequence: CASSFPLGEQYF. The CDR3 nucleotides read TGTGCCAGCAGCTTCCCCCTTGGGGAGCAGTACTTC. The chain couples TRBV7-6 to TRBJ2-7; D remains ambiguous. The CDR3 sequence is 12 residues long. From germline, CDR1 is SGHVS and CDR2 FNYEAQ. V was pared by 3 bases and J by 7 bases, with 10 bases between.

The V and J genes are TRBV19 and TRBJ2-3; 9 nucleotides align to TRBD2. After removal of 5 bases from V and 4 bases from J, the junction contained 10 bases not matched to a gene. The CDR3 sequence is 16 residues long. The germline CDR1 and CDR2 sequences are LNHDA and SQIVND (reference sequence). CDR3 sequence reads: CASSLAGTSPPDTQYF. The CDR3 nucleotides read TGTGCCAGTAGTTTGGCTGGGACTAGCCCGCCAGATACGCAGTATTTT.

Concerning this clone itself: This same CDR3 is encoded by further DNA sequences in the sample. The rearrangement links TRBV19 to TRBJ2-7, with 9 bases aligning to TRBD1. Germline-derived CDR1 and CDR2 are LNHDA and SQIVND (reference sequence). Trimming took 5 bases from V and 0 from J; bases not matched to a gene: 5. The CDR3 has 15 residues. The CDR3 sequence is CASSPTGGSSYEQYF. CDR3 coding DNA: TGTGCCAGTAGTCCCACAGGGGGCAGCTCCTACGAGCAGTACTTC.

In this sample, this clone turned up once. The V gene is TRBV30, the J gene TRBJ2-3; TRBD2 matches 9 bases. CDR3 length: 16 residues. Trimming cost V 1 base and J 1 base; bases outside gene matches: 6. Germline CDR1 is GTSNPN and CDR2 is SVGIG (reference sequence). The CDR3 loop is CAWSGFGGGGTDTQYF. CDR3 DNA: TGTGCCTGGAGTGGGTTCGGCGGGGGGGGCACAGATACGCAGTATTTT.

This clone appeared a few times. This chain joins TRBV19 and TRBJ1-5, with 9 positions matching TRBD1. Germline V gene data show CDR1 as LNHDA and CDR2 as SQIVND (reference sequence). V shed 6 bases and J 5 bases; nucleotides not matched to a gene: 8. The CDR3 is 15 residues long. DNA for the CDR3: TGTGCCAGTAGCCCCGACAGGGGGATTGATCAGCCCCAGCATTTT. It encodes CASSPDRGIDQPQHF.

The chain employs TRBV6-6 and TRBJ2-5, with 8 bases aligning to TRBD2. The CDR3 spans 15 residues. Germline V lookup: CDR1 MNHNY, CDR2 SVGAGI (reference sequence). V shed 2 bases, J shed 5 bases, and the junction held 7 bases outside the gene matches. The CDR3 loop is CASSYEGLATETQYF. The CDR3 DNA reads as TGTGCCAGCAGTTACGAAGGACTAGCAACGGAGACCCAGTACTTC.

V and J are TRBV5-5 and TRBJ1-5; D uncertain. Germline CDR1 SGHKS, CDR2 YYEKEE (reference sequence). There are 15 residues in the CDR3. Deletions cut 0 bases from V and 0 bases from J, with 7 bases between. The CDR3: CASSLGSNSNQPQHF. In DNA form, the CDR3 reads TGTGCCAGCAGCTTGGGCAGTAATAGCAATCAGCCCCAGCATTTT.

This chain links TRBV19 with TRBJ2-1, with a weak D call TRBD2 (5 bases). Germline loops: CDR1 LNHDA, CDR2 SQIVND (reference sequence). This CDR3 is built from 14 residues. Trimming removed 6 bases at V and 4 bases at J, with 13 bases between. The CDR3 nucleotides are TGTGCCAGTAGCACCGACGGGGAATACAATGAGCAGTTCTTC. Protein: CASSTDGEYNEQFF.

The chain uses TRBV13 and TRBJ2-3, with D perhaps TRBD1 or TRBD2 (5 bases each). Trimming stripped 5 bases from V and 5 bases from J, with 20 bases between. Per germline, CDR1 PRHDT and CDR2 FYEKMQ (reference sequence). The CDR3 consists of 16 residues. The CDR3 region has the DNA TGTGCCAGCAGCCCACTTGCGGTTACTGGGGGAGATACGCAGTATTTT. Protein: CASSPLAVTGGDTQYF.

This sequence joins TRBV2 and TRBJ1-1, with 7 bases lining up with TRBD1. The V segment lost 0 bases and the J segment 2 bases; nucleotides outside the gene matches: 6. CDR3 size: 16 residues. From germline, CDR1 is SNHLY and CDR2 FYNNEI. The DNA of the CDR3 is TGTGCCAGCAGTGAAGCGCAGACAGGGATTAACACTGAAGCTTTCTTT. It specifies CASSEAQTGINTEAFF.

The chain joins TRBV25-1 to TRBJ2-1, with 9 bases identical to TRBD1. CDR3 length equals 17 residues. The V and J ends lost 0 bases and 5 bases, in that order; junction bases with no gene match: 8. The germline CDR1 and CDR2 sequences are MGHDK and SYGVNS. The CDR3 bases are TGTGCCAGCAGTGAATACGCGGACAGGGGACTTCACAATGAGCAGTTCTTC. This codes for CASSEYADRGLHNEQFF.

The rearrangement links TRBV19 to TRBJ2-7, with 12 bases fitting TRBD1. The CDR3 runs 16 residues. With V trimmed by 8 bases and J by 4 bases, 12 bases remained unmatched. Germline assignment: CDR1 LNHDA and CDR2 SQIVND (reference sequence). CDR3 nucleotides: TGTGCCAGTCGATCCGGGACAGGGGGCGCGAGGTACGAGCAGTACTTC. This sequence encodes CASRSGTGGARYEQYF.

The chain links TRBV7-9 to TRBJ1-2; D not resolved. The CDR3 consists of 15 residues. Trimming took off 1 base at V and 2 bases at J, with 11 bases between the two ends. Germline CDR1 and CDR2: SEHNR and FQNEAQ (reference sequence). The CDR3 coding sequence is TGTGCCAGCAGCTTAGGGGCCGTATGGAACTATGGCTACACCTTC. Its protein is CASSLGAVWNYGYTF.

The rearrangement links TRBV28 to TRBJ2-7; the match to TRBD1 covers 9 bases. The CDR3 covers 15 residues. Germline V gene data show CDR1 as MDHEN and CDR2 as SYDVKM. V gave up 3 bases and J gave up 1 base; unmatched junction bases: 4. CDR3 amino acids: CASSFGDRASYEQYF. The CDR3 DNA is TGTGCCAGCAGTTTCGGGGACAGGGCTTCCTACGAGCAGTACTTC.

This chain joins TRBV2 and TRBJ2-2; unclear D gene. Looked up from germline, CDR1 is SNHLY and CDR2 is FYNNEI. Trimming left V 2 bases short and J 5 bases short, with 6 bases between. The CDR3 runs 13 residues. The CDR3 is CASSEYRTGELFF. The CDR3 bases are TGTGCCAGCAGTGAATACCGAACCGGGGAGCTGTTTTTT.

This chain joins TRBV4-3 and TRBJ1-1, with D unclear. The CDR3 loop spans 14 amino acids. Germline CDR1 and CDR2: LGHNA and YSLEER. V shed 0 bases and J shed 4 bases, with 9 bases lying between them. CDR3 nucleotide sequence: TGCGCCAGCAGCCAAGACCCTAGGGCCACTGAAGCTTTCTTT. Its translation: CASSQDPRATEAFF.

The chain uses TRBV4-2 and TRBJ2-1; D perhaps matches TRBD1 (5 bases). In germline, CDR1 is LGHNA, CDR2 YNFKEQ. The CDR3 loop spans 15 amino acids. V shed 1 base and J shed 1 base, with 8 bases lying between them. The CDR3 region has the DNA TGTGCCAGCAGCCAAGGACAGAATTCCTACAATGAGCAGTTCTTC. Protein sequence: CASSQGQNSYNEQFF.

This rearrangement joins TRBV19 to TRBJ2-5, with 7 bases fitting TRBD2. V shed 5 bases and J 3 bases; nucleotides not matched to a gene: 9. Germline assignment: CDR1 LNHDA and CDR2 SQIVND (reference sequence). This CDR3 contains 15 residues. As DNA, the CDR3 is TGTGCCAGTAGTGCGGGGGTTCAGCTTGAAGAGACCCAGTACTTC. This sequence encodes CASSAGVQLEETQYF.

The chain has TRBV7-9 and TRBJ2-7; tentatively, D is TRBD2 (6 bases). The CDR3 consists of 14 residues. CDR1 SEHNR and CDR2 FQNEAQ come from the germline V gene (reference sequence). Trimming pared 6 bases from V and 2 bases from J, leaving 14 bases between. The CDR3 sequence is CASSRPGVAYEQYF. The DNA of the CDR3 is TGTGCCAGCAGTCGCCCGGGGGTTGCCTACGAGCAGTACTTC. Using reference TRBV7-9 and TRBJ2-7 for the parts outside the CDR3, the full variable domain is DTGVSQNPRHKITKRGQNVTFRCDPISEHNRLYWYRQTLGQGPEFLTYFQNEAQLEKSRLLSDRFSAERPKGSFSTLEIQRTEQGDSAMYLCASSRPGVAYEQYFGPGTRLTVT.

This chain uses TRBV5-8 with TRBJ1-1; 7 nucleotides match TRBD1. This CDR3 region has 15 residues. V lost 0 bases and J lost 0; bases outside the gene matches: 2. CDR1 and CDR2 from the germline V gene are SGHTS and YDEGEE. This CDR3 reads CASSLEGAMNTEAFF. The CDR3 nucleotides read TGTGCCAGCAGCTTGGAGGGGGCCATGAACACTGAAGCTTTCTTT.

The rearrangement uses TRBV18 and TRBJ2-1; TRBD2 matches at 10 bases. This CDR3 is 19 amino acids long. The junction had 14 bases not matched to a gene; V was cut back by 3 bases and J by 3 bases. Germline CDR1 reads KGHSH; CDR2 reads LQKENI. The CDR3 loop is CASSPDSGRGSWGYNEQFF. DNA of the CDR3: TGTGCCAGCTCACCTGACAGCGGGAGGGGATCTTGGGGCTACAATGAGCAGTTCTTC.

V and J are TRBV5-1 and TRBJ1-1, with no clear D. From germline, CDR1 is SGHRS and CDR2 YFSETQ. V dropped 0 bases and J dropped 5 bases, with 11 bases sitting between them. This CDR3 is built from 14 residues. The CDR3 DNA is TGCGCCAGCAGCTTGGCCACGGGCTGGACTGAAGCTTTCTTT. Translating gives CASSLATGWTEAFF.

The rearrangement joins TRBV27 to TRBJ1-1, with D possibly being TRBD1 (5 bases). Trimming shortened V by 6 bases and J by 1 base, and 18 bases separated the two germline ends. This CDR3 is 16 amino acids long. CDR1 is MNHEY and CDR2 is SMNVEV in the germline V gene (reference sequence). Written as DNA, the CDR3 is TGTGCCAGCAGCCTTTCCCCCGGGACGGGGAACACTGAAGCTTTCTTT. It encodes CASSLSPGTGNTEAFF.

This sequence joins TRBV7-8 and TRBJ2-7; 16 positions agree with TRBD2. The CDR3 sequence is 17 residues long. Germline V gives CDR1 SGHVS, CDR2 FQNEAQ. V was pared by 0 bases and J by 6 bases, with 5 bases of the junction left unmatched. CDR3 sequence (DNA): TGTGCCAGCAGCTTAGCGGGACTAGCGGGGGGGCCAGGCGAGCAGTACTTC. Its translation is CASSLAGLAGGPGEQYF.

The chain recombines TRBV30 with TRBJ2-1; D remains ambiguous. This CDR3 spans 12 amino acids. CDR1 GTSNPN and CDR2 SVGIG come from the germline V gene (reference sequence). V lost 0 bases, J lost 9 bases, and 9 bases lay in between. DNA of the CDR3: TGTGCCTGGAGTGTGGGCCCGGGTGAGCAGTTCTTC. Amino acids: CAWSVGPGEQFF.